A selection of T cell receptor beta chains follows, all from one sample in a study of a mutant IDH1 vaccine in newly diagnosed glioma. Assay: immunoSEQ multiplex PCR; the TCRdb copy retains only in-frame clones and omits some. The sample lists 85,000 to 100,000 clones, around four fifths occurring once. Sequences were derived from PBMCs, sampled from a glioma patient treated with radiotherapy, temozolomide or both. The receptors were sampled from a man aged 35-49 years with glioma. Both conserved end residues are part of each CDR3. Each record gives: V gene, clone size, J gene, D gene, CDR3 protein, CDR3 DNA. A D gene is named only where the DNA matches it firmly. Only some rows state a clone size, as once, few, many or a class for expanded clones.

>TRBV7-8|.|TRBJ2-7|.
CASSKSTRSGQSYEQYF
TGTGCCAGCAGCAAATCGACTCGCTCTGGACAGTCCTACGAGCAGTACTTC
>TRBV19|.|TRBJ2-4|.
CASSIGGPANIQYF
TGTGCCAGTAGTATAGGCGGGCCTGCCAACATTCAGTACTTC
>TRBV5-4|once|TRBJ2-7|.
CASSLGGVFGEQYF
TGTGCCAGCAGCTTGGGAGGGGTCTTTGGGGAGCAGTACTTC
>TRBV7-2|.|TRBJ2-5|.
CASSLALAGRETQYF
TGTGCCAGCAGCTTAGCGTTGGCAGGACGAGAGACCCAGTACTTC
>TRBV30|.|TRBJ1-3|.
CAWAPGGGRGNTIYF
TGTGCCTGGGCCCCCGGTGGAGGACGTGGAAACACCATATATTTT
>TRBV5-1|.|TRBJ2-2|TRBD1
CASSFTGVNTGELFF
TGCGCCAGCAGCTTTACAGGGGTGAACACCGGGGAGCTGTTTTTT
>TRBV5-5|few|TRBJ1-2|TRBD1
CASSLGQGPLGYGYTF
TGTGCCAGCAGCTTGGGACAGGGGCCACTAGGCTATGGCTACACCTTC
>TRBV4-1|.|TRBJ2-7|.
CASSQFETGIDRPYEQYF
TGCGCCAGCAGCCAATTCGAAACAGGAATCGATCGCCCCTACGAGCAGTACTTC
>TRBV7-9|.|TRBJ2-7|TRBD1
CASSGTGTGGYEQYF
TGTGCCAGCAGCGGCACCGGGACAGGAGGGTACGAGCAGTACTTC
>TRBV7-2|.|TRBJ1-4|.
CASSLGTVLNEKLFF
TGTGCCAGCAGCTTAGGGACGGTCCTCAATGAAAAACTGTTTTTT
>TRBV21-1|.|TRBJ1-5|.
CASSTWGGCQPQHF
TGTGCCAGCAGCACGTGGGGGGGATGTCAGCCCCAGCATTTT
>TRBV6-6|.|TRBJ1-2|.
CASSPQGHYTF
TGTGCCAGCAGCCCACAGGGTCACTACACCTTC
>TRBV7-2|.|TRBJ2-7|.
CASSLAPGTYEQYF
TGTGCCAGCAGCTTAGCACCGGGAACTTACGAGCAGTACTTC
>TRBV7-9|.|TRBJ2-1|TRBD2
CASSSRLAQGSYNEQFF
TGTGCCAGCAGCTCGAGACTAGCGCAAGGGTCCTACAATGAGCAGTTCTTC
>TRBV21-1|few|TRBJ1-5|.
CASSKGARNQPQHF
TGTGCCAGCAGCAAAGGGGCGCGGAATCAGCCCCAGCATTTT
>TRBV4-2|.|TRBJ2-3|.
CASSQGGRLGSDTQYF
TGTGCCAGCAGCCAAGGAGGTAGGCTTGGGTCGGATACGCAGTATTTT
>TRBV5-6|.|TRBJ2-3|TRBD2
CASSSGTSGGAGTDTQYF
TGTGCCAGCAGCAGCGGGACTAGCGGGGGGGCCGGCACAGATACGCAGTATTTT
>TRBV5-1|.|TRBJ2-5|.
CASSLDLEQETQYF
TGCGCCAGCAGCTTGGATCTAGAACAAGAGACCCAGTACTTC
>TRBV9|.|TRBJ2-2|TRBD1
CASSYRGATNTGELFF
TGTGCCAGCAGTTACAGGGGCGCCACTAACACCGGGGAGCTGTTTTTT
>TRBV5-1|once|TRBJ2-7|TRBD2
CASSPKTGPGGPSYEQYF
TGCGCCAGCAGCCCCAAGACAGGACCGGGAGGGCCGTCCTACGAGCAGTACTTC
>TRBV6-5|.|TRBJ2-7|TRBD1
CASTLDRSSYEQYF
TGTGCCAGCACCTTGGACAGGAGCTCCTACGAGCAGTACTTC
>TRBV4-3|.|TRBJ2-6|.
CASSQDQGAITGANVLTF
TGCGCCAGCAGCCAAGATCAGGGCGCAATAACTGGGGCCAACGTCCTGACTTTC
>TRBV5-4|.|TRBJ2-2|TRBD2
CASSLVRETGELFF
TGTGCCAGCAGCTTGGTGCGGGAGACCGGGGAGCTGTTTTTT
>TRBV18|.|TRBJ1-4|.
CASSPGARAANEKLFF
TGTGCCAGCTCACCAGGGGCGCGGGCTGCTAATGAAAAACTGTTTTTT
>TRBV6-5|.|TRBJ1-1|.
CASRSLTGNEAFF
TGTGCCAGCAGATCCCTGACGGGCAATGAAGCTTTCTTT
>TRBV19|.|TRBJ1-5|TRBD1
CASKGDRVDYQPQHF
TGTGCCAGTAAAGGGGACAGGGTAGATTATCAGCCCCAGCATTTT
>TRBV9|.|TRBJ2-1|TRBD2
CASSVGLAGAYNEQFF
TGTGCCAGCAGCGTAGGACTAGCGGGGGCCTACAATGAGCAGTTCTTC
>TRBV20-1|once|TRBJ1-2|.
CSAGYGYTF
TGCAGTGCAGGCTATGGCTACACCTTC
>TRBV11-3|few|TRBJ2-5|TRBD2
CASSYGGETQYF
TGTGCCAGCAGCTACGGGGGGGAGACCCAGTACTTC
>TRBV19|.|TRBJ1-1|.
CASSMGRDWGNTEAFF
TGTGCCAGTAGTATGGGCCGTGATTGGGGGAACACTGAAGCTTTCTTT
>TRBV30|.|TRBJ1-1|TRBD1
CAWSTGGPTEAFF
TGTGCCTGGAGTACAGGGGGCCCCACTGAAGCTTTCTTT
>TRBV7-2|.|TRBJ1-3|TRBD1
CASSPDRVGNTIYF
TGTGCCAGCAGCCCCGACAGGGTTGGAAACACCATATATTTT
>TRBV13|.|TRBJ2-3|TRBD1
CASRRTGGTDTQYF
TGTGCCAGCAGGCGGACAGGGGGCACAGATACGCAGTATTTT
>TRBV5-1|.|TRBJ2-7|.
CASRLHSVTNGEQYF
TGCGCCAGCAGACTACATTCAGTCACCAACGGCGAGCAGTACTTC
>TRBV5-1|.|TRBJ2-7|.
CASSLVGLSYEQYF
TGCGCCAGCAGCTTGGTGGGGCTCTCCTACGAGCAGTACTTC
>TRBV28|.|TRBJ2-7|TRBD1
CAIGQGQSYEQYF
TGTGCCATCGGACAGGGCCAAAGTTACGAGCAGTACTTC
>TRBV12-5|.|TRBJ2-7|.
CASGLVKNEQYF
TGTGCTAGTGGTTTGGTAAAGAACGAGCAGTACTTC
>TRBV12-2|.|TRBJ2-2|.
CASRIVIAGTANTGELFF
TGTGCAAGTCGCATAGTGATAGCCGGGACAGCGAACACCGGGGAGCTGTTTTTT
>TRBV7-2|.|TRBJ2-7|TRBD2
CASSLWGLAEQYF
TGTGCCAGCAGCTTATGGGGACTAGCCGAGCAGTACTTC
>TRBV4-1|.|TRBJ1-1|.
CASSPPDNTEAFF
TGCGCCAGCAGCCCCCCGGACAACACTGAAGCTTTCTTT
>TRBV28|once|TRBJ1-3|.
CASSFSGNTIYF
TGTGCCAGCAGTTTCTCGGGAAACACCATATATTTT
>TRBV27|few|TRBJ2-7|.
CASSPTWVSSYEQYF
TGTGCCAGCAGTCCGACCTGGGTTAGCTCCTACGAGCAGTACTTC
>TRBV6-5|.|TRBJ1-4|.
CASSYSPIATNEKLFF
TGTGCCAGCAGTTACTCCCCCATTGCAACTAATGAAAAACTGTTTTTT
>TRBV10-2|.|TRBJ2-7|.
CASRGAGPEQYF
TGCGCCAGCAGGGGGGCAGGGCCCGAGCAGTACTTC
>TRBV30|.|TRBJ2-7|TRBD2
CAWSNGGGLIEQYF
TGTGCCTGGAGTAATGGCGGGGGGTTAATCGAGCAGTACTTC
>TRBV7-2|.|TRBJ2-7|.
CASSTPGSYEQYF
TGTGCCAGCAGCACTCCCGGAAGCTACGAGCAGTACTTC